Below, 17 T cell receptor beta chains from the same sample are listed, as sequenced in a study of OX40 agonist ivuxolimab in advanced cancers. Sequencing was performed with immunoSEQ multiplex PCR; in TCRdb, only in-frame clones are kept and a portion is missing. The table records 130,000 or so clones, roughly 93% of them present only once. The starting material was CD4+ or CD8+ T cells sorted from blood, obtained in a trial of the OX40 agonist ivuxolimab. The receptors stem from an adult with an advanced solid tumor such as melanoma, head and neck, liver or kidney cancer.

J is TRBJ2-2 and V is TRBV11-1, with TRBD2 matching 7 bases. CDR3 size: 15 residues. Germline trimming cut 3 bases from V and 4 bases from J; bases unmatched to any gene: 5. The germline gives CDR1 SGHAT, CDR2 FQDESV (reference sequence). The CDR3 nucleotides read TGTGCCAGCAGCTTTGGGGAGGGTTTCACCGGGGAGCTGTTTTTT. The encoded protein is CASSFGEGFTGELFF.

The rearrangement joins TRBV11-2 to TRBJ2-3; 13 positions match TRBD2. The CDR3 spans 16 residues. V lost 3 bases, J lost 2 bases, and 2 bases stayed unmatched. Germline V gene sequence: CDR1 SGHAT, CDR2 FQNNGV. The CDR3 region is CASSLGLAGTTDTQYF. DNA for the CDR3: TGTGCCAGCAGCTTGGGACTAGCGGGAACCACAGATACGCAGTATTTT.

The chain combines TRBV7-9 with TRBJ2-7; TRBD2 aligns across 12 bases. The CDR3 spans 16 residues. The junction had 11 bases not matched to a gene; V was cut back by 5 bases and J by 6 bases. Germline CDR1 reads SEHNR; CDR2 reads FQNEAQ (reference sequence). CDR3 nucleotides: TGTGCCAGCAGCCCCGCTAGCGGGAGGGCCTCGGTCGAGCAGTACTTC. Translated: CASSPASGRASVEQYF.

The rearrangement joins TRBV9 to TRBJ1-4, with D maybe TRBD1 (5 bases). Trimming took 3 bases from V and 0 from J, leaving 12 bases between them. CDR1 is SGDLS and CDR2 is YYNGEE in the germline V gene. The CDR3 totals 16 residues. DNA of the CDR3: TGTGCCAGCAGCGCGGGGGGTTTCGCAACTAATGAAAAACTGTTTTTT. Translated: CASSAGGFATNEKLFF.

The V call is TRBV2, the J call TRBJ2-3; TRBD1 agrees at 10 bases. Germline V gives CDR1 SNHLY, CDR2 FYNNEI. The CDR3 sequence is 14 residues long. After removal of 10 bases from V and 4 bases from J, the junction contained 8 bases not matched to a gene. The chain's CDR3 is CANQRTGGADTQYF. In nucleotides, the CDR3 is TGTGCCAACCAGAGGACAGGGGGAGCAGATACGCAGTATTTT.

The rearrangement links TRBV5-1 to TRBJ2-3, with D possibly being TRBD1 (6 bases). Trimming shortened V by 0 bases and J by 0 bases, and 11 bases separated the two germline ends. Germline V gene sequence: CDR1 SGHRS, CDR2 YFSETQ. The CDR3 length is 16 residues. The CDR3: CASSLDGGASTDTQYF. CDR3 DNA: TGCGCCAGCAGCTTGGATGGGGGCGCGAGCACAGATACGCAGTATTTT.

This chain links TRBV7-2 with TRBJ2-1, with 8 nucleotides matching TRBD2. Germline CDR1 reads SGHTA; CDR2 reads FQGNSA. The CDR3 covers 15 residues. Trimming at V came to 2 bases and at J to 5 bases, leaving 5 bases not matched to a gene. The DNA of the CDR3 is TGTGCCAGCAGCTTATCGGGACTAGTTGACAATGAGCAGTTCTTC. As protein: CASSLSGLVDNEQFF.

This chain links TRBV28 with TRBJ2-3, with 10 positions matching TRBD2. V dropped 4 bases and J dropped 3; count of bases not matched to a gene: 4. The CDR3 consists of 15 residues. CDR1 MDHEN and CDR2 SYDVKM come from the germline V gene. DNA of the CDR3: TGTGCCAGCAGTTCCAGCGGGGGGGCGACAGATACGCAGTATTTT. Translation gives CASSSSGGATDTQYF.

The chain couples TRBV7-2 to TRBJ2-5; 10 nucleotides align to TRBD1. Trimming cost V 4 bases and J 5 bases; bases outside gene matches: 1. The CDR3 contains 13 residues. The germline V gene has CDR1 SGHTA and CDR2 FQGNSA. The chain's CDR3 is CASSWDRGETQYF. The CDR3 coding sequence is TGTGCCAGCAGCTGGGACAGGGGTGAGACCCAGTACTTC.

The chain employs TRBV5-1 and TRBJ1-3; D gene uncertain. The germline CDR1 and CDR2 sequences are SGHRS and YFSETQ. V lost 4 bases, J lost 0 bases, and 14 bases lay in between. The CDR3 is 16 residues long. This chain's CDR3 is CASSPVGLTSGNTIYF. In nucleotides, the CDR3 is TGCGCCAGCAGCCCGGTCGGACTGACCTCTGGAAACACCATATATTTT.

This CDR3 is CASSRGRNLETQYF. In DNA form, the CDR3 reads TGTGCCAGCAGCAGGGGACGGAACCTGGAGACCCAGTACTTC. V and J are TRBV5-4 and TRBJ2-5; perhaps D is TRBD1 or TRBD2 (5 bases each). V lost 4 bases and J 5 bases, leaving 15 bases between the germline ends. CDR1 SGHNT and CDR2 YYREEE come from the germline V gene (reference sequence). CDR3 length: 14 amino acids.

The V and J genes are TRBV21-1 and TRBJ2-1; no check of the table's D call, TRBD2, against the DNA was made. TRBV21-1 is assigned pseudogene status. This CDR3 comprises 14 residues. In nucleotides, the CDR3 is TGTGCCATACCCAGCGGGATTCTGGGCAATGAGCAGTTCTTC. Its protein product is CAIPSGILGNEQFF.

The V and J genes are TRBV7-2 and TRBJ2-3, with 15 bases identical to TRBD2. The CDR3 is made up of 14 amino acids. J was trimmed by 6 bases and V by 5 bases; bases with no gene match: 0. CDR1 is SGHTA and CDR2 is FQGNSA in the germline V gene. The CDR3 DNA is TGTGCCAGCAGCGGGACTAGCGGGGGGGATACGCAGTATTTT. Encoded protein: CASSGTSGGDTQYF.

This CDR3 is CASSFISGGPGDTQYF. The DNA of the CDR3 is TGTGCCAGCAGCTTCATCTCGGGGGGGCCAGGAGATACGCAGTATTTT. The chain joins TRBV5-4 to TRBJ2-3; 8 nucleotides align to TRBD2. The CDR3 loop spans 16 amino acids. Germline CDR1 SGHNT, CDR2 YYREEE (reference sequence). The trim removed 2 bases at V and 5 bases at J, leaving 10 bases unmatched.

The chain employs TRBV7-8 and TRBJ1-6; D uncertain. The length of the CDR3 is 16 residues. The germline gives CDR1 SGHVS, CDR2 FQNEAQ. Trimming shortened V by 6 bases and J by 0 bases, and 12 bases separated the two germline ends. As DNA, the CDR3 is TGTGCCAGCAGTCGAACAGAGAGCTCCTATAATTCACCCCTCCACTTT. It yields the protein CASSRTESSYNSPLHF. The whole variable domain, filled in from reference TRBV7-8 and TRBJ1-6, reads GAGVSQSPRYKVAKRGQDVALRCDPISGHVSLFWYQQALGQGPEFLTYFQNEAQLDKSGLPSDRFFAERPEGSVSTLKIQRTQQEDSAVYLCASSRTESSYNSPLHFGNGTRLTVT.

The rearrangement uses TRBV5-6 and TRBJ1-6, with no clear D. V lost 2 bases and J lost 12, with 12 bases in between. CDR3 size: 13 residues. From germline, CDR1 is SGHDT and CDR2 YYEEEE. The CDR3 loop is CASSFSMGIPLHF. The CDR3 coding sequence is TGTGCCAGCAGCTTTTCAATGGGAATACCCCTCCACTTT.

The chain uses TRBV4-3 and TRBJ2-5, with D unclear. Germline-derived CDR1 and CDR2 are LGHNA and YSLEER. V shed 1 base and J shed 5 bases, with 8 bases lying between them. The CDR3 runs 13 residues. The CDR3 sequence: CASSQGFRETQYF. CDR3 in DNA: TGCGCCAGCAGCCAAGGGTTCAGGGAGACCCAGTACTTC.